Presented here are 17 T cell receptor beta chains from one specimen sequenced in a study of post-analysis software for immune sequencing data. Whole-study results and caveats: TRBV segments more frequent in patients than in controls numbered several and included TRBV5-6, TRBV5-1 and TRBV20-1.

No antigen has been identified for these receptors. Included in the TCR beta cDNA libraries were unique molecular identifiers. MiXCR, applied by TCRdb to the PCR reads, yields one record per CDR3 protein. The sample holds more than 500,000 distinct CDR3 sequences; approximately 34% are singletons and the top ten take under 7%. Sequencing input: blood. These receptor sequences come from a girl under 18 with multiple sclerosis.

In this sample, this clonotype turned up a few times. V and J are TRBV20-1 and TRBJ2-7, with TRBD1 matching 9 bases. CDR3 length: 14 amino acids. Trimming took 6 bases from V and 6 from J; bases not matched to a gene: 12. The germline gives CDR1 DFQATT, CDR2 SNEGSKA (reference sequence). CDR3: CSAVPGTGPCEQYF. Here the CDR3 DNA reads TGCAGTGCCGTTCCCGGGACAGGGCCTTGCGAGCAGTACTTC.

The chain's CDR3 is CSATSDTGRRAHNEKLFF. CDR3 in DNA: TGCAGTGCTACTTCCGACACAGGGAGGCGGGCCCATAATGAAAAACTGTTTTTT. This chain uses TRBV20-1 with TRBJ1-4; TRBD1 is a possible D gene (6 bases). The CDR3 is 18 residues long. V shed 4 bases and J shed 4 bases, with 25 bases lying between them. CDR1 is DFQATT and CDR2 is SNEGSKA in the germline V gene (reference sequence).

This clonotype has at least ten counts. The genes are TRBV20-1 and TRBJ2-5, with D unresolved. The CDR3 sequence is 11 residues long. CDR1 is DFQATT and CDR2 is SNEGSKA in the germline V gene (reference sequence). Trimming removed 4 bases from V and 2 bases from J, with 5 bases in between. The CDR3 sequence: CSANSQETQYF. CDR3 nucleotides: TGCAGTGCTAACAGTCAAGAGACCCAGTACTTC.

The chain has TRBV5-1 and TRBJ2-4; D call uncertain. Germline CDR1 is SGHRS and CDR2 is YFSETQ. V dropped 2 bases and J dropped 6 bases, with 9 bases sitting between them. The CDR3 totals 13 residues. The CDR3 nucleotides read TGCGCCAGCAGCTTTGAAGGGCTAAACATTCAGTACTTC. Amino acid sequence: CASSFEGLNIQYF.

The V gene is TRBV4-1, the J gene TRBJ1-2; D is unclear. The V gene's germline CDR1 is MGHRA and CDR2 YSYEKL. The V and J ends lost 1 base and 6 bases respectively, with 15 bases between them. The CDR3 totals 15 residues. CDR3 protein: CASSQVWPAMNGYTF. For the CDR3, the DNA is TGCGCCAGCAGCCAAGTTTGGCCCGCGATGAATGGCTACACCTTC.

The chain carries TRBV20-1 and TRBJ2-4, with D possibly being TRBD2 (5 bases). This CDR3 region has 13 residues. Per germline, CDR1 DFQATT and CDR2 SNEGSKA (reference sequence). V lost 5 bases, J lost 2 bases, and 10 bases lay in between. This CDR3 is CSADIGTKNIQYF. The CDR3 nucleotides are TGCAGTGCTGATATCGGGACCAAAAACATTCAGTACTTC.

The V gene is TRBV11-2, the J gene TRBJ2-5, with 8 bases lining up with TRBD2. Germline-derived CDR1 and CDR2 are SGHAT and FQNNGV. The CDR3 length is 14 residues. The ends lost 4 bases at V and 5 bases at J; junction bases unmatched: 6. CDR3 amino acids: CASSSRGVSETQYF. DNA for the CDR3: TGTGCCAGCAGCTCGCGGGGGGTGTCGGAGACCCAGTACTTC.

This clonotype was found a few times. The chain employs TRBV27 and TRBJ1-1; D may be TRBD1 (5 bases). This CDR3 has 11 amino acids. V was cut by 5 bases and J by 6 bases, with 7 bases left in between. Per germline, CDR1 MNHEY and CDR2 SMNVEV (reference sequence). The CDR3 is CASSGGAEAFF. The CDR3 nucleotides read TGTGCCAGCAGTGGGGGGGCTGAAGCTTTCTTT.

In its sample, this clonotype was seen many times. This chain uses TRBV20-1 with TRBJ1-4; tentatively, D is TRBD1 (6 bases). With 3 bases removed from V and 8 bases from J, the gap between germline ends came to 13 bases. Germline V gene lookup returns CDR1 DFQATT and CDR2 SNEGSKA (reference sequence). The CDR3 runs to 13 residues. The CDR3 coding sequence is TGCAGTGCTAGGGAGCAGGGGTTCGAAAAACTGTTTTTT. Translated, it gives CSAREQGFEKLFF.

This clonotype was counted a few times. The chain carries TRBV27 and TRBJ2-1; 10 bases align to TRBD2. The CDR3 is made up of 16 amino acids. From germline, CDR1 is MNHEY and CDR2 SMNVEV (reference sequence). The junction had 8 bases not matched to a gene; V was cut back by 5 bases and J by 4 bases. This chain's CDR3 is CASSESSGGLYNEQFF. Here the CDR3 DNA reads TGTGCCAGCAGTGAATCTAGCGGGGGACTTTACAATGAGCAGTTCTTC.

This clonotype appeared a few times. The V and J genes are TRBV19 and TRBJ1-5, with D maybe TRBD1 (6 bases). The germline V gene has CDR1 LNHDA and CDR2 SQIVND (reference sequence). The CDR3 is 15 amino acids. Trimming pared 7 bases from V and 0 bases from J, leaving 13 bases between. CDR3 in amino acids: CASIRQENSNQPQHF. The DNA of the CDR3 is TGTGCCAGTATAAGACAGGAGAATAGCAATCAGCCCCAGCATTTT.

The rearrangement joins TRBV6-5 to TRBJ2-7; either TRBD1 or TRBD2 may supply D (6 bases each). The CDR3 length is 16 residues. With 0 bases removed from V and 0 bases from J, the gap between germline ends came to 12 bases. CDR1 MNHEY and CDR2 SVGAGI come from the germline V gene. The CDR3 nucleotides read TGTGCCAGCAGTTACTCAAGGGGGGCTCCCTCCTACGAGCAGTACTTC. Its protein product is CASSYSRGAPSYEQYF.

This chain links TRBV5-1 with TRBJ2-7; no clear D gene. Germline assignment: CDR1 SGHRS and CDR2 YFSETQ. The CDR3 is 12 amino acids. The V end lost 5 bases, the J end lost 2 bases, and 8 bases lay between the germline ends. The CDR3 here is CASRGGTYEQYF. The CDR3 coding sequence is TGCGCCAGCAGGGGCGGAACCTACGAGCAGTACTTC.

This clonotype was seen only a few times. The chain recombines TRBV10-3 with TRBJ2-2, with a possible D match to TRBD2 (7 bases). The V end lost 10 bases, the J end lost 3 bases, and 21 bases lay between the germline ends. Germline CDR1 and CDR2: ENHRY and SYGVKD. CDR3 length equals 16 residues. CDR3 sequence: CATVRDGGPDTGELFF. The CDR3 DNA follows: TGTGCCACCGTTCGTGACGGGGGGCCCGACACCGGGGAGCTGTTTTTT.

This clonotype came up a few times. The gene calls are TRBV6-2 or TRBV6-3 and TRBJ2-1; TRBD2 matches 8 bases. The germline V gene encodes CDR1 MNHEY and CDR2 SVGEGT. CDR3 length equals 15 residues. V was clipped by 7 bases and J by 7 bases; unmatched bases: 12. The CDR3 region is CASTRSGGERNEQFF. The CDR3 DNA follows: TGTGCCAGCACCCGGAGCGGGGGTGAAAGGAATGAGCAGTTCTTC.

This clonotype turned up a few times. This chain links TRBV5-1 with TRBJ2-1, with D possibly matching TRBD1 (6 bases). The length of the CDR3 is 15 residues. Germline loops: CDR1 SGHRS, CDR2 YFSETQ. V lost 3 bases and J 3 bases, leaving 13 bases between the germline ends. This chain's CDR3 is CASSSQGSGYNEQFF. DNA for the CDR3: TGCGCCAGCAGCTCACAGGGCTCGGGCTACAATGAGCAGTTCTTC.

This clonotype has just one count. The gene calls are TRBV19 and TRBJ1-2, with a tentative D call TRBD1 (6 bases). Trimming took 4 bases from V and 2 from J, leaving 11 bases between them. In germline, CDR1 is LNHDA, CDR2 SQIVND (reference sequence). The CDR3 runs to 14 residues. The CDR3 DNA is TGTGCCAGTAGTAGCGGGACACCGAACTATGGCTACACCTTC. Translating it yields CASSSGTPNYGYTF.